The 30 T cell receptor beta chains in this list originate from one sample, sequenced in a study of T cells in Graves' hyperthyroidism and ophthalmopathy. Amplification of TCR beta CDR3 regions used RNA as the template. The HTBI primer set served for first-round RT-PCR of the TCR CDR3. Each CDR3 protein gets one entry after TCRdb re-called the multiplex PCR reads with MiXCR. In the table there are about 400,000 distinct CDR3 sequences, just under 15% of which are singletons. Specimen: blood. The source of these receptors is a woman younger than 45 with Graves' hyperthyroidism.

This clonotype has just a few counts. The chain employs TRBV20-1 and TRBJ1-1; possible D gene TRBD1, 6 bases. With 2 bases removed from V and 0 bases from J, the gap between germline ends came to 10 bases. Germline-derived CDR1 and CDR2 are DFQATT and SNEGSKA (reference sequence). The CDR3 is 14 amino acids. In nucleotides, the CDR3 is TGCAGTGCTAGATCCGACAGGTTGAACACTGAAGCTTTCTTT. Residues: CSARSDRLNTEAFF.

This clonotype came up many times. This chain links TRBV2 with TRBJ2-5, with 10 bases fitting TRBD2. Germline assignment: CDR1 SNHLY and CDR2 FYNNEI. The CDR3 covers 15 residues. V was clipped by 1 base and J by 10 bases; unmatched bases: 9. The CDR3 nucleotides read TGTGCCAGCAGTGAAGGCAGCGGGAGGGCCCGGGACCAGTACTTC. Residues: CASSEGSGRARDQYF.

The V and J genes are TRBV10-3 and TRBJ2-3; 9 bases match TRBD1. J gave up 2 bases and V 10 bases, and 10 bases lay outside the gene matches. The V gene's germline CDR1 is ENHRY and CDR2 SYGVKD. CDR3 size: 15 residues. The CDR3: CATTRTGDTTDTQYF. DNA of the CDR3: TGTGCCACCACACGGACAGGGGATACCACAGATACGCAGTATTTT.

Ten or more counts support this clonotype. The chain has TRBV6-1 and TRBJ2-1; D is ambiguous. V was clipped by 5 bases and J by 5 bases, with 10 bases between them. This CDR3 has 13 amino acids. The germline V gene has CDR1 MNHNS and CDR2 SASEGT. Here the CDR3 reads CASSTPLHNEQFF. The CDR3 DNA follows: TGTGCCAGCAGTACCCCTCTACACAATGAGCAGTTCTTC.

This clonotype was observed a handful of times. The CDR3 here is CASSPTGQGYQPQHF. The CDR3 DNA reads as TGTGCCAGCAGTCCGACGGGACAGGGCTATCAGCCCCAGCATTTT. The chain uses TRBV28 and TRBJ1-5; 9 bases align to TRBD1. CDR3 length equals 15 residues. Losses at the gene ends were 5 bases for V and 5 bases for J; bases not matched to a gene: 7. Germline assignment: CDR1 MDHEN and CDR2 SYDVKM. The whole variable domain, filled in from reference TRBV28 and TRBJ1-5, reads DVKVTQSSRYLVKRTGEKVFLECVQDMDHENMFWYRQDPGLGLRLIYFSYDVKMKEKGDIPEGYSVSREKKERFSLILESASTNQTSMYLCASSPTGQGYQPQHFGDGTRLSIL.

Only a few counts were recorded for this clonotype. This sequence joins TRBV20-1 and TRBJ2-5; perhaps TRBD2 as D (6 bases). The germline gives CDR1 DFQATT, CDR2 SNEGSKA (reference sequence). The CDR3 extends over 14 amino acids. V lost 3 bases, J lost 2 bases, and 13 bases lay in between. CDR3 in DNA: TGCAGTGCTAGGGATACCGGGACTCAAGAGACCCAGTACTTC. It specifies CSARDTGTQETQYF.

This clonotype has just a few counts. This rearrangement joins TRBV7-9 to TRBJ2-1; 15 nucleotides line up with TRBD2. Per germline, CDR1 SEHNR and CDR2 FQNEAQ (reference sequence). The CDR3 extends over 18 amino acids. Unmatched junction bases numbered 6, after V lost 1 base and J lost 5 bases. The CDR3 loop is CASSLGGTSGRFDNEQFF. The CDR3 nucleotides are TGTGCCAGCAGCTTAGGGGGGACTAGCGGGAGGTTCGACAATGAGCAGTTCTTC.

This clonotype was found many times. The V call is TRBV7-2, the J call TRBJ2-1, with 10 bases fitting TRBD1. The CDR3 contains 15 residues. In germline, CDR1 is SGHTA, CDR2 FQGNSA. V dropped 7 bases and J dropped 9; count of bases not matched to a gene: 12. CDR3 amino acids: CASTQVRTGGGEQFF. The CDR3 region has the DNA TGTGCCAGCACCCAGGTCAGGACAGGGGGGGGTGAGCAGTTCTTC.

There are many counts of this clonotype. This chain connects TRBV28 to TRBJ2-3, with TRBD2 identical over 12 bases. Germline CDR1 is MDHEN and CDR2 is SYDVKM. After removal of 3 bases from V and 4 bases from J, the junction contained 8 bases not matched to a gene. The CDR3 totals 17 residues. DNA of the CDR3: TGTGCCAGCAGTTTCACTAGCGGGAGGATTGGGGCAGATACGCAGTATTTT. Its translation: CASSFTSGRIGADTQYF.

The rearrangement joins TRBV5-1 to TRBJ2-1, with TRBD1 matching over 7 bases. The V segment lost 3 bases and the J segment 4 bases; nucleotides outside the gene matches: 10. The CDR3 sequence is 16 residues long. Germline V gene sequence: CDR1 SGHRS, CDR2 YFSETQ. The CDR3 nucleotides read TGCGCCAGCAGCTCATTGACAGGGCCCTTATACAATGAGCAGTTCTTC. Translated, it gives CASSSLTGPLYNEQFF.

This clonotype was seen ten or more times. The chain has TRBV3-1 and TRBJ2-1; 8 bases line up with TRBD2. V was pared by 1 base and J by 10 bases, with 12 bases of the junction left unmatched. CDR3 length: 16 residues. The germline V gene has CDR1 LGHDT and CDR2 YNNKEL (reference sequence). The DNA of the CDR3 is TGTGCCAGCAGCCAAGGGAGCGGGAGCAACCCCAGGGAGCAGTTCTTC. It encodes CASSQGSGSNPREQFF.

In its sample, this clonotype was seen many times. The V gene is TRBV3-1, the J gene TRBJ2-2; D may be TRBD1 (7 bases). CDR1 is LGHDT and CDR2 is YNNKEL in the germline V gene (reference sequence). V was clipped by 5 bases and J by 5 bases, with 15 bases between them. The CDR3 length is 15 residues. For the CDR3, the DNA is TGTGCCAGCAGCGACTACAGGGGAGGTACCGGGGAGCTGTTTTTT. Protein product: CASSDYRGGTGELFF.

This clonotype was seen repeatedly, ten times or more. The chain combines TRBV3-1 with TRBJ2-1; 8 bases line up with TRBD2. The V gene's germline CDR1 is LGHDT and CDR2 YNNKEL (reference sequence). V lost 8 bases to trimming and J lost 1 base; unmatched junction nucleotides: 7. The CDR3 sequence is 15 residues long. The CDR3 sequence is CASSPTSGSYNEQFF. In DNA, the CDR3 is TGTGCCAGCTCACCTACTAGCGGATCCTACAATGAGCAGTTCTTC.

V is TRBV24-1 and J is TRBJ2-2; perhaps D is TRBD1 or TRBD2 (7 bases each). The V end was cut by 1 base, the J end by 4 bases, with 18 bases between. This CDR3 is built from 18 residues. CDR1 and CDR2 from the germline V gene are KGHDR and SFDVKD. CDR3 DNA sequence: TGTGCCACCAGTGATTTCAGGGGGGGCAGGGGTTTCACCGGGGAGCTGTTTTTT. It translates to CATSDFRGGRGFTGELFF.

This clonotype was detected many times. V gene TRBV30 combines with J gene TRBJ1-5, with D possibly TRBD1 on 5 matching bases. The CDR3 covers 15 residues. V was pared by 0 bases and J by 2 bases, with 11 bases between. The V gene's germline CDR1 is GTSNPN and CDR2 SVGIG (reference sequence). DNA of the CDR3: TGTGCCTGGAGTGTAGGATGGGGGGGCAATCAGCCCCAGCATTTT. Its protein product is CAWSVGWGGNQPQHF.

This clonotype occurred many times. The chain carries TRBV7-2 and TRBJ1-5; 8 bases align to TRBD1. The ends lost 1 base at V and 10 bases at J; junction bases unmatched: 9. Germline V gene sequence: CDR1 SGHTA, CDR2 FQGNSA. The CDR3 has 15 amino acids. The CDR3 loop reads CASSLVGQGANPQHF. Written as DNA, the CDR3 is TGTGCCAGCAGCTTAGTAGGGCAGGGGGCGAATCCCCAGCATTTT.

In this sample, this clonotype turned up many times. The CDR3 spells CASTPRGAEYNEQFF. As DNA, the CDR3 is TGTGCCAGCACCCCGCGGGGGGCCGAATACAATGAGCAGTTCTTC. V and J are TRBV28 and TRBJ2-1, with 8 bases identical to TRBD2. The CDR3 has 15 amino acids. The V gene end was trimmed by 7 bases and the J gene end by 4 bases; junction bases not matched to a gene: 9. Germline V gene lookup returns CDR1 MDHEN and CDR2 SYDVKM.

This clonotype was seen more than once but under ten times. The chain couples TRBV24-1 to TRBJ2-3, with TRBD2 matching over 8 bases. CDR3 length equals 15 residues. J gave up 0 bases and V 3 bases, and 1 base lay outside the gene matches. From germline, CDR1 is KGHDR and CDR2 SFDVKD. The CDR3 DNA is TGTGCCACCAGTGATCCGGGAGGGAGCACAGATACGCAGTATTTT. Its protein product is CATSDPGGSTDTQYF.

The V and J genes are TRBV6-1 and TRBJ1-6; tentative D call: TRBD1 (5 bases). CDR3 length equals 16 residues. The V gene's germline CDR1 is MNHNS and CDR2 SASEGT. V lost 9 bases and J lost 0, with 15 bases in between. The CDR3 bases are TGTGCCAGTCTGGCGGGGGTCAGCTCCTATAATTCACCCCTCCACTTT. Translating gives CASLAGVSSYNSPLHF.

The chain is built from TRBV7-9 and TRBJ2-7; D is ambiguous. This CDR3 spans 13 amino acids. The germline CDR1 and CDR2 sequences are SEHNR and FQNEAQ (reference sequence). The V and J ends lost 6 bases and 4 bases respectively, with 13 bases between them. The CDR3 protein is CASSFDSIYEQYF. CDR3 nucleotide sequence: TGTGCCAGCAGTTTTGACTCCATATACGAGCAGTACTTC.

The genes are TRBV7-8 and TRBJ2-1; 9 nucleotides match TRBD2. Germline values: CDR1 SGHVS, CDR2 FQNEAQ. V shed 4 bases, J shed 4 bases, and the junction held 8 bases outside the gene matches. The CDR3 spans 16 residues. The DNA for the CDR3 is TGTGCCAGCAGCTCCCGACTAGCGGTCGTATACAATGAGCAGTTCTTC. Amino acids: CASSSRLAVVYNEQFF.

Only a few counts were recorded for this clonotype. The chain couples TRBV6-9 to TRBJ1-4; no firm D call. Trimming left V 0 bases short and J 4 bases short, with 6 bases between. Germline V gene lookup returns CDR1 MNHGY and CDR2 SVAAGI. The CDR3 extends over 14 amino acids. The CDR3: CASSYSVLNEKLFF. The CDR3 DNA follows: TGTGCCAGCAGTTATTCGGTTCTTAATGAAAAACTGTTTTTT.

V gene TRBV4-1 combines with J gene TRBJ1-1, with D perhaps TRBD1 (5 bases). CDR1 is MGHRA and CDR2 is YSYEKL in the germline V gene. The CDR3 spans 18 residues. V was trimmed by 1 base and J by 4 bases, leaving 22 bases between them. Written as DNA, the CDR3 is TGCGCCAGCAGCCAAGTTGTTGTCCAGCGGAGGGGAGGCACTGAAGCTTTCTTT. It is translated as CASSQVVVQRRGGTEAFF.

This clonotype was observed a few times. The chain employs TRBV9 and TRBJ2-1, with 11 bases fitting TRBD2. The CDR3 sequence is 16 residues long. Germline V CDR1 and CDR2: SGDLS, YYNGEE. The CDR3 coding sequence is TGTGCTCCGGGGGGACGGACTAGCGGGCCTTACAATGAGCAGTTCTTC. It encodes CAPGGRTSGPYNEQFF.

The gene calls are TRBV28 and TRBJ2-2, with 15 bases lining up with TRBD2. J was trimmed by 4 bases and V by 3 bases; bases with no gene match: 6. Germline values: CDR1 MDHEN, CDR2 SYDVKM. CDR3 length: 18 residues. CDR3 DNA sequence: TGTGCCAGCAGTTTTCCGGGACTAGCGGGAGGAGGCACCGGGGAGCTGTTTTTT. This codes for CASSFPGLAGGGTGELFF.

This clonotype was detected many times. The chain recombines TRBV11-2 with TRBJ1-2, with TRBD1 as a possible D gene (5 bases). Germline-derived CDR1 and CDR2 are SGHAT and FQNNGV. Trimming took off 0 bases at V and 2 bases at J, with 10 bases between the two ends. The CDR3 contains 15 residues. The CDR3 here is CASSLDLGANYGYTF. DNA of the CDR3: TGTGCCAGCAGCTTAGATCTCGGGGCCAACTATGGCTACACCTTC.

This clonotype was recorded only once. CDR3 in DNA: TGTGCCAGCAGCTTAGCGGTGACTAGCGGGAGAAGCTCCTACAATGAGCAGTTCTTC. Its protein product is CASSLAVTSGRSSYNEQFF. The chain links TRBV7-9 to TRBJ2-1; 12 nucleotides agree with TRBD2. In germline, CDR1 is SEHNR, CDR2 FQNEAQ (reference sequence). This CDR3 spans 19 amino acids. With 0 bases clipped from V and 0 bases from J, the junction kept 6 bases outside the gene matches.

This clonotype came up many times. J is TRBJ1-5 and V is TRBV20-1; maybe TRBD1 (5 bases). This CDR3 is built from 15 residues. Trimming removed 1 base at V and 1 base at J, with 11 bases between. Germline lookup yields CDR1 DFQATT and CDR2 SNEGSKA (reference sequence). Written as DNA, the CDR3 is TGCAGTGCTAGAGCCGGGGGGGGAAGCAATCAGCCCCAGCATTTT. It is translated as CSARAGGGSNQPQHF.

This clonotype was seen repeatedly, ten times or more. This chain uses TRBV7-8 with TRBJ1-1; TRBD1 might be the D (6 bases). CDR3 length: 15 residues. Trimming cost V 3 bases and J 1 base, with 12 bases left between them. Looked up from germline, CDR1 is SGHVS and CDR2 is FQNEAQ. CDR3 bases: TGTGCCAGCAGCTTCATCGACAGGCGGAACACTGAAGCTTTCTTT. This sequence encodes CASSFIDRRNTEAFF.

This clonotype was detected a few times. The chain employs TRBV9 and TRBJ1-1; D not resolved. Trimming took 0 bases from V and 5 from J, leaving 8 bases between them. CDR3 size: 13 residues. Germline CDR1 reads SGDLS; CDR2 reads YYNGEE. For the CDR3, the DNA is TGTGCCAGCAGCGTAGCGAGGGAGACTGAAGCTTTCTTT. Protein: CASSVARETEAFF.